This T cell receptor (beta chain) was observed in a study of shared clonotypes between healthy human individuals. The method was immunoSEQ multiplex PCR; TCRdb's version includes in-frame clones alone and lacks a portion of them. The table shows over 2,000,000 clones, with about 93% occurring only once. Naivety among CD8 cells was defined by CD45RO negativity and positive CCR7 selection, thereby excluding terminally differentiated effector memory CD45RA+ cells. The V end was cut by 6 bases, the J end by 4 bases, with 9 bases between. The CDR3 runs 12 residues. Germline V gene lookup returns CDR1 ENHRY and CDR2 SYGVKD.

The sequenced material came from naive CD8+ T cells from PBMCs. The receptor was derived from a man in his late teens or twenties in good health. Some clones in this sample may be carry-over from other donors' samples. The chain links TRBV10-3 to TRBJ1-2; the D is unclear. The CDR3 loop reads CAIRSDGYGYTF. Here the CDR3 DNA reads TGTGCCATCAGATCGGACGGCTATGGCTACACCTTC.